The 25 T cell receptor beta chains listed next were all sequenced from one sample in a study of cytomegalovirus exposure and HLA in healthy donors. The PCR employed 60 Vbeta primers together with 13 Jbeta primers. Repertoires were generated with immunoSEQ multiplex PCR, while TCRdb's copy carries only in-frame clones and drops some. The table has approximately 93,000 clones, around three fifths seen once; the top ten hold more than 5%. Sequenced sample: PBMCs. These receptors all come from a boy younger than 18 in good health and CMV-seropositive.

The chain carries TRBV25-1 and TRBJ2-2, with TRBD1 identical over 7 bases. Losses at the gene ends were 2 bases for V and 6 bases for J; bases not matched to a gene: 3. Per germline, CDR1 MGHDK and CDR2 SYGVNS. This CDR3 contains 14 residues. CDR3 protein: CASSEDRVAGELFF. CDR3 DNA: TGTGCCAGCAGTGAAGACAGGGTCGCCGGGGAGCTGTTTTTT.

This clone was detected only a few times. The V and J genes are TRBV7-9 and TRBJ1-1; D remains ambiguous. The V and J ends lost 4 bases and 7 bases respectively, with 7 bases between them. The length of the CDR3 is 11 residues. Germline V gene sequence: CDR1 SEHNR, CDR2 FQNEAQ (reference sequence). This CDR3 is CASSSVLEAFF. The DNA of the CDR3 is TGTGCCAGCAGCTCAGTTCTTGAAGCTTTCTTT.

The chain has TRBV6-1 and TRBJ2-1; D is undetermined. The V gene's germline CDR1 is MNHNS and CDR2 SASEGT. The CDR3 is 13 residues long. Trimming took off 5 bases at V and 4 bases at J, with 9 bases between the two ends. CDR3 in DNA: TGTGCCAGCAGTAAACTAAAGTACAATGAGCAGTTCTTC. It is translated as CASSKLKYNEQFF.

The rearrangement links TRBV10-2 to TRBJ2-3; possibly TRBD1 for D (8 bases). Germline loops: CDR1 WSHSY, CDR2 SAAADI. This CDR3 spans 18 amino acids. The chain's CDR3 is CATNRGGFLAATTDTQYF. The CDR3 DNA sequence: TGCGCTACCAACAGGGGGGGATTTCTAGCGGCAACCACAGATACGCAGTATTTT.

Of note for this clone: Mismatch with germline at one junction end may stem from a read error. CDR3 residues: CASSLELDNEQFF. The CDR3 DNA is TGTGCTAGCAGCTTAGAACTAGACAATGAGCAGTTCTTC. The chain employs TRBV7-7 and TRBJ2-1; TRBD2 might be the D (5 bases). The CDR3 runs to 13 residues. CDR1 and CDR2 (germline): SSHAT, FNYEAQ (reference sequence).

This chain uses TRBV5-1 with TRBJ2-7, with no clear D. The CDR3 length is 12 residues. Looked up from germline, CDR1 is SGHRS and CDR2 is YFSETQ. Trimming took 4 bases from V and 5 from J, leaving 10 bases between them. The CDR3 bases are TGCGCCAGCAGCACGGGTTCGGACGAGCAGTACTTC. Its protein is CASSTGSDEQYF.

V and J are TRBV5-1 and TRBJ1-2; tentative D call: TRBD1 (5 bases). V was cut by 2 bases and J by 6 bases, with 8 bases left in between. Germline V gene lookup returns CDR1 SGHRS and CDR2 YFSETQ. This CDR3 has 12 residues. The CDR3 DNA sequence: TGCGCCAGCAGCTTTGACAGAGATGGCTACACCTTC. Translation gives CASSFDRDGYTF.

The chain is built from TRBV7-3 and TRBJ1-6; D is perhaps TRBD1 (5 bases). CDR1 is SGHTA, CDR2 FQGTGA, per germline. This CDR3 spans 14 amino acids. V shed 3 bases and J shed 7 bases, with 10 bases lying between them. For the CDR3, the DNA is TGTGCCAGCAGCTTCGGAGGGGAAAATTCACCCCTCCACTTT. Protein sequence: CASSFGGENSPLHF.

The J gene is TRBJ2-7, the V gene TRBV6-5; D not resolved. This CDR3 has 12 amino acids. The ends were cut back, 6 bases at V and 4 bases at J, with 10 bases in the middle. Germline CDR1 reads MNHEY; CDR2 reads SVGAGI. In nucleotides, the CDR3 is TGTGCCAGCAGCCGCCCGGGTTACGAGCAGTACTTC. Encoded protein: CASSRPGYEQYF.

CDR3 coding DNA: TGCGCCAGCAGCCAAGAGGCGCAGCGGAACTACGAGCAGTACTTC. Amino acids: CASSQEAQRNYEQYF. The V gene is TRBV4-3, the J gene TRBJ2-7, with D possibly being TRBD2 (5 bases). Deletions cut 0 bases from V and 3 bases from J, with 12 bases between. CDR3 size: 15 residues. Looked up from germline, CDR1 is LGHNA and CDR2 is YSLEER.

The chain couples TRBV5-6 to TRBJ2-4, with 7 positions matching TRBD2. The CDR3 sequence is 14 residues long. After removal of 3 bases from V and 6 bases from J, the junction contained 6 bases not matched to a gene. Germline-derived CDR1 and CDR2 are SGHDT and YYEEEE. The CDR3 region has the DNA TGTGCCAGCAGCTGGGCTGGGGGGGTAAACATTCAGTACTTC. Its translation: CASSWAGGVNIQYF.

This chain links TRBV5-6 with TRBJ2-7, with D tentatively TRBD1 (5 bases). Germline-derived CDR1 and CDR2 are SGHDT and YYEEEE. This CDR3 is built from 14 residues. Deletions cut 4 bases from V and 5 bases from J, with 16 bases between. The DNA for the CDR3 is TGTGCCAGCAGCCTTTTGAGCGTGGGGCACGAGCAGTACTTC. It specifies CASSLLSVGHEQYF.

The V and J genes are TRBV29-1 and TRBJ2-1; TRBD2 might be the D (6 bases). The ends were cut back, 6 bases at V and 0 bases at J, with 12 bases in the middle. The length of the CDR3 is 14 residues. CDR1 and CDR2 (germline): SQVTM, ANQGSEA. The CDR3 coding sequence is TGCAGCGTCCCCCGGGGGAGCTCCTACAATGAGCAGTTCTTC. Translating gives CSVPRGSSYNEQFF.

V usage is TRBV5-5 and J usage is TRBJ1-1; D is perhaps TRBD1 (5 bases). Trimming left V 1 base short and J 5 bases short, with 9 bases between. The CDR3 runs to 13 residues. CDR1 and CDR2 from the germline V gene are SGHKS and YYEKEE (reference sequence). CDR3: CASSLPTVTEAFF. The CDR3 region has the DNA TGTGCCAGCAGCTTGCCGACAGTAACTGAAGCTTTCTTT.

The rearrangement links TRBV7-3 to TRBJ2-3, with 8 bases identical to TRBD2. V was pared by 0 bases and J by 5 bases, with 4 bases of the junction left unmatched. Germline CDR1 SGHTA, CDR2 FQGTGA. This CDR3 has 15 amino acids. The CDR3 loop reads CASSLTTSVGDTQYF. CDR3 DNA sequence: TGTGCCAGCAGCTTAACGACTAGCGTAGGAGATACGCAGTATTTT. The whole variable domain, filled in from reference TRBV7-3 and TRBJ2-3, reads GAGVSQTPSNKVTEKGKYVELRCDPISGHTALYWYRQSLGQGPEFLIYFQGTGAADDSGLPNDRFFAVRPEGSVSTLKIQRTERGDSAVYLCASSLTTSVGDTQYFGPGTRLTVL.

V gene TRBV6-4 combines with J gene TRBJ1-5; perhaps TRBD1 as D (5 bases). The V end was cut by 10 bases, the J end by 0 bases, with 13 bases between. The CDR3 totals 14 residues. CDR1 and CDR2 from the germline V gene are MRHNA and SNTAGT. CDR3 nucleotides: TGTGCCACCTGGGGCGGATTTAGCAATCAGCCCCAGCATTTT. It specifies CATWGGFSNQPQHF.

The chain is built from TRBV19 and TRBJ1-1, with TRBD1 identical over 10 bases. Per the germline V gene, CDR1 is LNHDA and CDR2 is SQIVND (reference sequence). V lost 4 bases and J lost 4; bases outside the gene matches: 9. The CDR3 is made up of 16 amino acids. CDR3 sequence: CASSKWGQGRITEAFF. The CDR3 nucleotides read TGTGCCAGTAGTAAGTGGGGACAGGGGAGAATCACTGAAGCTTTCTTT.

The rearrangement joins TRBV5-6 to TRBJ2-7; 15 bases are a match to TRBD2. The germline CDR1 and CDR2 sequences are SGHDT and YYEEEE. This CDR3 spans 17 amino acids. Trimming removed 4 bases from V and 2 bases from J; junction bases left unmatched: 7. In DNA form, the CDR3 reads TGTGCCAGCAGCCCGGGACTAGCGGGAGGTAGCACCTACGAGCAGTACTTC. This translates into CASSPGLAGGSTYEQYF.

V gene TRBV7-9 combines with J gene TRBJ2-7; perhaps TRBD2 as D (5 bases). CDR1 SEHNR and CDR2 FQNEAQ come from the germline V gene (reference sequence). Trimming pared 3 bases from V and 3 bases from J, leaving 9 bases between. The CDR3 contains 13 residues. Here the CDR3 DNA reads TGTGCCAGCAGCTTTAGACGGGACTACGAGCAGTACTTC. Protein sequence: CASSFRRDYEQYF.

The chain joins TRBV6-1 to TRBJ1-1; 9 nucleotides match TRBD1. With V trimmed by 6 bases and J by 4 bases, 6 bases remained unmatched. This CDR3 spans 14 amino acids. Germline values: CDR1 MNHNS, CDR2 SASEGT. In nucleotides, the CDR3 is TGTGCCAGCAGGGAGACAGGGGGGGCCACTGAAGCTTTCTTT. It encodes CASRETGGATEAFF.

The chain recombines TRBV4-2 with TRBJ2-3; TRBD2 matches at 10 bases. Germline CDR1 and CDR2: LGHNA and YNFKEQ. CDR3 length: 17 residues. J gave up 5 bases and V 1 base, and 9 bases lay outside the gene matches. CDR3 sequence (DNA): TGTGCCAGCAGCCAAGTCCAGCGGGAGGGCAGTATAGATACGCAGTATTTT. It encodes CASSQVQREGSIDTQYF.

The CDR3 spells CASSIGGGEYTEAFF. The DNA of the CDR3 is TGTGCCAGCAGCATAGGAGGGGGTGAGTACACTGAAGCTTTCTTT. The chain combines TRBV7-9 with TRBJ1-1; maybe TRBD1 (6 bases). This CDR3 contains 15 residues. V was trimmed by 5 bases and J by 3 bases, leaving 16 bases between them. CDR1 and CDR2 (germline): SEHNR, FQNEAQ (reference sequence).

This chain connects TRBV19 to TRBJ2-7; a possible D gene is TRBD2 (6 bases). The CDR3 loop spans 14 amino acids. The germline gives CDR1 LNHDA, CDR2 SQIVND (reference sequence). V was shortened by 5 bases and J by 2 bases, with 13 bases between the two germline ends. The CDR3 DNA reads as TGTGCCAGTAGTGACCGGGGACTGGCCTACGAGCAGTACTTC. It codes for CASSDRGLAYEQYF.

This clone was observed a handful of times. The chain employs TRBV6-6 and TRBJ1-1, with TRBD1 identical over 7 bases. The CDR3 length is 13 residues. The V segment lost 4 bases and the J segment 4 bases; nucleotides outside the gene matches: 3. Germline V gene data show CDR1 as MNHNY and CDR2 as SVGAGI (reference sequence). In DNA form, the CDR3 reads TGTGCCAGCAGTTTCGACAGGGTCACTGAAGCTTTCTTT. Protein: CASSFDRVTEAFF.

The sample holds a few counts of this clone. The chain carries TRBV5-1 and TRBJ1-1; the D is unclear. Germline V gene sequence: CDR1 SGHRS, CDR2 YFSETQ. The V gene lost 1 base and the J gene lost 2 bases, with 18 bases spanning the gap. The CDR3 has 17 residues. The CDR3 region is CASSLTVDGRGNTEAFF. CDR3 DNA: TGCGCCAGCAGCTTGACAGTAGATGGGCGGGGAAACACTGAAGCTTTCTTT.